This entry features one TCR beta chain sequence. The authors ran a second PCR of about 6 to 11 cycles using a sample-barcoded 5' primer and a J-beta primer mix. From the 5' RACE reads, TCRdb called clonotypes with MiXCR, one entry per CDR3 protein. Of 650,000 to 800,000 distinct CDR3 sequences listed, approximately 52% are singletons. This sample was taken from a study of blood T cells in healthy people across ages. The CDR3 has 13 residues. With 4 bases removed from V and 6 bases from J, the gap between germline ends came to 13 bases. CDR1 and CDR2 (germline): SGHDN, FVKESK. This TCR was sampled from an elderly woman in good health. The sequenced material came from blood. The gene calls are TRBV14 and TRBJ2-7, with D tentatively TRBD2 (6 bases). This CDR3 reads CASSRASGGEQYF. The CDR3 DNA is TGTGCCAGCAGCCGTGCCTCCGGGGGCGAGCAGTACTTC.